Listed below are T cell receptor beta chains from one sample, sequenced in a study of blood T cells in healthy people across ages. TCRdb analysed the 5' RACE reads with MiXCR anew, one entry per CDR3 protein. In the table there are 1.5 million to 2 million distinct CDR3 sequences, around 36% of which are singletons. The sample comprised blood. The receptors derive from a woman younger than 45 in good health. The CDR3 runs from the conserved cysteine through the conserved F or W. D genes are given only for firm matches. Size is omitted from some rows. Given values are once, few, many or a class for expanded clones.

d_call clone_size j_call v_call cdr3_nt cdr3_aa
TRBD1 few TRBJ1-2 TRBV4-1 TGCGCCAGCAGCCCTAACCTCGGGACAGGTAGTGGCTACACCTTC CASSPNLGTGSGYTF
TRBD1 NA TRBJ2-5 TRBV4-2 TGTGCCAGCAGCCCGAGGACAGGGGTCCAGGAGACCCAGTACTTC CASSPRTGVQETQYF
NA NA TRBJ2-5 TRBV27 TGTGCCAGCAGTTTAAGGGGCCTGCCCCTCCAAGAGACCCAGTACTTC CASSLRGLPLQETQYF
NA NA TRBJ2-7 TRBV12-3/TRBV12-4 TGTGCCAGCAGCTCTGTCATCCCGGGACTTATCCACTTC CASSSVIPGLIHF
NA NA TRBJ2-1 TRBV7-8 TGTGCCAGCAGCTCAGGGGACCCGTACAATGAGCAGTTCTTC CASSSGDPYNEQFF
TRBD2 NA TRBJ2-3 TRBV9 TGTGCCAGCAGCCTGGTGGGGGGAGGGCAAGACACGCAGTATTTT CASSLVGGGQDTQYF
NA few TRBJ1-2 TRBV27 TGTGCCAGCAGTTTCAAGGGAAGAGGGAGCGATGGCTACACCTTC CASSFKGRGSDGYTF
TRBD1 few TRBJ2-7 TRBV20-1 TGCAGTGCTGGGACCCCCGGGACAGGCTACGAGCAGTACTTC CSAGTPGTGYEQYF
NA NA TRBJ1-6 TRBV30 TGTGCCTGGAGTAAAGACGTCCAATGGGGTTCACCCCTCCACTTT CAWSKDVQWGSPLHF
TRBD1 many TRBJ1-5 TRBV12-3/TRBV12-4 TGTGCCAGCAGTCCCCAAACCAGCAGGGGGGTCGGTAGTCCCCAGCCCCAGCATTTT CASSPQTSRGVGSPQPQHF
NA NA TRBJ1-1 TRBV6-2/TRBV6-3 TGTGCCAGCAACAGAAGAATGAACACTGAAGCTTTCTTT CASNRRMNTEAFF
NA NA TRBJ2-7 TRBV15 TGTGCCACCAGCAGTAGGGGGTCCTACGAGCAGTACTTC CATSSRGSYEQYF
NA many TRBJ2-7 TRBV5-1 TGTGCCAGCAGCTTAGAGGATGAGCAGTACTTC CASSLEDEQYF
NA many TRBJ2-7 TRBV20-1 TGCAGTGCTAGACCGGGGTCCTACGAGCAGTACTTC CSARPGSYEQYF
NA NA TRBJ1-5 TRBV6-1 TGTGCCAGCAGTGAAGTTGAGGGGAATCAGCCCCAGCATTTT CASSEVEGNQPQHF
NA NA TRBJ2-7 TRBV10-3 TGTGCCATCAGTGATCAGGGTGCTGGCTACGAGCAGTACTTC CAISDQGAGYEQYF
TRBD2 NA TRBJ2-5 TRBV27 TGTGCCAGCAGAGGGTCTACCGGGGGGGCCGGGAAGACCCAGTACTTC CASRGSTGGAGKTQYF
TRBD1 many TRBJ2-7 TRBV28 TGTGCCGCTACCGGGACAGGTATGTCCTACGAGCAGTACTTC CAATGTGMSYEQYF
NA few TRBJ1-1 TRBV12-3/TRBV12-4 TGTGCCAGCAGGCCGACAGATCTTCATGAAGCTTTCTTT CASRPTDLHEAFF
TRBD2 NA TRBJ2-3 TRBV7-9 TGTGCCAGCAGCCGCGGGGGGGCGGTCCCTCGGGCAGATACGCAGTATTTT CASSRGGAVPRADTQYF
TRBD1 few TRBJ2-7 TRBV10-3 TGTGCCATCAGTGGGACAGGCCCTCACGGGCAGTACTTC CAISGTGPHGQYF
NA few TRBJ2-3 TRBV20-1 TGCAGTGCTAGGGGTAGCTTCACAGATACGCAGTATTTT CSARGSFTDTQYF
TRBD2 NA TRBJ2-1 TRBV13 TGTGTCAGCAGCTTAAGGCTAGCGGGGGACTTCGGGCAGTTCTTC CVSSLRLAGDFGQFF
NA many TRBJ2-1 TRBV7-3 TGTGCCAGCAGCTTCTCGGGGGGCGTCGACAATGAGCAGTTCTTC CASSFSGGVDNEQFF
NA few TRBJ2-3 TRBV4-1 TGCGCCAGCAGCCAAGAGGCGGCCCGAGATGCGCAGTATTTT CASSQEAARDAQYF
NA once TRBJ2-7 TRBV5-4 TGTGCCAGCAGCTCAAGGACCGGCTCCTACAATGAGCAGTACTTC CASSSRTGSYNEQYF
TRBD2 few TRBJ2-3 TRBV4-2 TGTGCCAGCAGCTCAAAGAGGGCGGGGGGAGTGGATACGCAGTATTTT CASSSKRAGGVDTQYF
NA NA TRBJ1-1 TRBV20-1 TGCAGTGCTGAAGATACAGGGACCAAGAACACTGAAGCTTTCTTT CSAEDTGTKNTEAFF
NA once TRBJ1-2 TRBV6-5 TGTGCCAGCAGTTACACGAGGGACGACCGGGATGGCTACACCTTC CASSYTRDDRDGYTF
NA NA TRBJ2-5 TRBV20-1 TGCAGTGCTAGCCCCAGGGCAGGCCTCGAAGAGACCCAGTACTTC CSASPRAGLEETQYF
NA few TRBJ2-1 TRBV20-1 TGCAGTGCTAATGGACGACTGTACAATGGGCAGTTCTTC CSANGRLYNGQFF
NA NA TRBJ2-3 TRBV20-1 TGCAGTGCTAGCTGGGGGTTTATACCCACAGATACGCAGTATTTT CSASWGFIPTDTQYF
NA NA TRBJ1-5 TRBV7-8 TGTGCCAGCAGCTTAGGAAGGGCAGGGAAGAGCAATCAGCCCCAGCATTTT CASSLGRAGKSNQPQHF
NA NA TRBJ1-1 TRBV30 TGTGCCTGGACTTCAGGGGCCCACACTGAAGCTTTCTTT CAWTSGAHTEAFF
TRBD1 NA TRBJ1-4 TRBV20-1 TGCAGTGCTAGAAAATCAGGGGACAGACATGAAAAACTGTTTTTT CSARKSGDRHEKLFF
NA many TRBJ2-5 TRBV5-1 TGCGCCAGCAGCCCACCGGACCGAGGGGAGACCCAGTACTTC CASSPPDRGETQYF
TRBD1 NA TRBJ1-2 TRBV10-3 TGTGCCATCAGTGAGCCGAAATCCCGGACAGGGGGTAACTATGGCTACACCTTC CAISEPKSRTGGNYGYTF